This T cell receptor (beta chain) is from a study of brain metastases from non-small cell lung cancer (dated by TCRdb to between 2018 and 2020). Describing the broader study: In non-small-cell lung cancer patients, the researchers characterized the immune microenvironment of brain metastases and primary tumors that had been resected as matched pairs. The paper as a whole reports these results and caveats: T-cell clones were apparently expanded in roughly three fifths of brain metastases relative to the matched primary tumors. TCR repertoires were found to be largely shared between paired brain metastases and primary tumors, although sparse T-cell densities were observed in the brain metastases. Lower T-cell infiltration was exhibited by brain metastases compared with primary tumors (P < 0.001).

Library preparation employed the immunoSEQ multiplex PCR assay. T-cell receptor beta chain repertoire sequencing was performed alongside a 770-gene immune expression panel. TCRdb retrieved this table from immuneACCESS and kept in-frame rearrangements only. Not all clones are present; in checked studies, unresolved V genes account for under half, and no reason is known for the remainder. The sample table holds about 16,000 clones, of which about four fifths were seen once. Of the sample, around 7.6% is held by the ten largest clones. In the germline V gene (reference sequence), CDR1 corresponds to MNHEY and CDR2 to SMNVEV. From the cysteine up to the phenylalanine, the CDR3 has a length of 10 residues. Only CDR3 DNA remains: 30 bases, in frame from the first base. The cohort comprised 35 to 50 patients with surgically resected non-small-cell lung cancer who had both primary tumor and brain metastasis specimens. The tumor specimens used were formalin-fixed, paraffin-embedded tissues taken from archives.

This clone was recorded only once. There is no known antigen for this receptor. The junction and the germline gene differ at one end; a read error may be behind it. The sequenced sample was primary lung tumor tissue. Interpreted using the paper, the cell subset or site label stands for: primary lung tumor paired with brain metastasis. The receptor comes from a donor at least 40 years old with non-small cell lung cancer. This chain is built from TRBV27 and TRBJ2-7, with the D gene possibly TRBD1 or TRBD2, each one fitting 5 bases. The CDR3 amino acid sequence is: CATGAYKQYF. DNA sequence: TGTGCAACCGGGGCCTACAAGCAGTACTTC.